The table lists the clone carrying this T cell receptor beta chain with a count of one. This entry comes from a study of blood T cell repertoires in COVID-19. Study-wide background: The United States, Italy and Spain were the sources of the acute and convalescent COVID-19 samples. Sources were T cells, B-cell-depleted T cells, or PBMCs; the material itself was cDNA or gDNA.

Germline V gene sequence: CDR1 KGHSH, CDR2 LQKENI. This CDR3 spans 14 amino acids. The germline V and J ends were trimmed by 3 bases and 3 bases, with 10 bases remaining between them. Authors' analysis steps: Researchers report that nucleated cell counts were estimated from reference gene primer amplification. The protocol was immunoSEQ multiplex PCR, while the TCRdb copy is restricted to in-frame clones and leaves out a portion. V and J calls and clone size come straight from that table; D and trimming were deduced from the DNA. The data contain 15,000 to 20,000 clones, about 92% of them seen just once; the ten biggest clones take up about 5.8%.

Material: peripheral blood. The receptor was isolated from a human donor in a cohort sampled during active COVID-19. The V and J genes are TRBV18 and TRBJ2-3; D may be TRBD2 (6 bases). The CDR3 region is CASSPGLETDTQYF. CDR3 nucleotide sequence: TGTGCCAGCTCACCGGGACTGGAAACAGATACGCAGTATTTT. The full variable domain, in which reference TRBV18 and TRBJ2-3 provide the parts outside the CDR3, is NAGVMQNPRHLVRRRGQEARLRCSPMKGHSHVYWYRQLPEEGLKFMVYLQKENIIDESGMPKERFSAEFPKEGPSILRIQQVVRGDSAAYFCASSPGLETDTQYFGPGTRLTVL.